The rows below give T cell receptor beta chains drawn from one sample of a study of CD8 T cells in Susac syndrome. TCRdb re-called the immunoSEQ multiplex PCR reads through MiXCR, storing one row per CDR3 protein. The data hold roughly 150,000 distinct CDR3 sequences, with around 95% observed a single time. Material: CD4+ T cells from PBMCs. The receptors shown here come from a human donor in good health. The CDR3 runs from the conserved cysteine through the conserved F or W. D genes are given only for firm matches. Only part of the rows carry a size: once, few, many, or a class if the clone is expanded.

d_call	v_call	clone_size	j_call	cdr3_aa	cdr3_nt
TRBD2	TRBV5-4	NA	TRBJ2-6	CASSLGGGAPGANVLTF	TGTGCCAGCAGCTTGGGCGGGGGGGCCCCTGGGGCCAACGTCCTGACTTTC
NA	TRBV7-3	once	TRBJ1-1	CASSPGPQFTEAFF	TGTGCCAGCAGCCCGGGACCGCAGTTCACTGAAGCTTTCTTT
NA	TRBV7-9	NA	TRBJ1-5	CASSPMGSNQPQHF	TGTGCCAGCAGCCCGATGGGAAGCAATCAGCCCCAGCATTTT
NA	TRBV7-2	NA	TRBJ2-5	CASSYRRQQETQYF	TGTGCCAGCAGCTACCGTCGACAGCAAGAGACCCAGTACTTC
TRBD1	TRBV12-3/TRBV12-4	NA	TRBJ1-3	CASSISDRGYSGNTIYF	TGTGCCAGCAGTATTTCGGACAGGGGATACTCTGGAAACACCATATATTTT
NA	TRBV6-6	NA	TRBJ1-2	CASSFGRGGYTF	TGTGCCAGCAGTTTTGGGCGTGGTGGCTACACCTTC
TRBD1	TRBV4-1	NA	TRBJ1-2	CASSLTGEGYGYTF	TGCGCCAGCAGCCTGACAGGGGAGGGCTATGGCTACACCTTC
NA	TRBV7-3	NA	TRBJ2-5	CASSLYSRSETQYF	TGTGCCAGCAGCCTCTATTCCCGTAGTGAGACCCAGTACTTC
TRBD1	TRBV7-2	NA	TRBJ2-1	CASSLAHYRDRGAYNEQFF	TGTGCCAGCAGCTTAGCCCATTACCGGGACAGGGGGGCCTACAATGAGCAGTTCTTC
NA	TRBV5-1	NA	TRBJ2-7	CASSLDRQAGRDEQYF	TGCGCCAGCAGCTTGGATCGCCAGGCGGGGCGGGACGAGCAGTACTTC
NA	TRBV29-1	NA	TRBJ1-1	CSVVQGSYTEAFF	TGCAGCGTTGTGCAGGGAAGCTACACTGAAGCTTTCTTT
NA	TRBV15	NA	TRBJ1-4	CATSRRPGTPNEKLFF	TGTGCCACCAGCAGACGCCCCGGGACCCCTAATGAAAAACTGTTTTTT
NA	TRBV12-3/TRBV12-4	NA	TRBJ1-4	CASSLGINEKLFF	TGTGCCAGCAGTTTGGGAATAAATGAAAAACTGTTTTTT
NA	TRBV29-1	NA	TRBJ1-4	CSVEAGVGEKLFF	TGCAGCGTTGAAGCAGGGGTTGGTGAAAAACTGTTTTTT
NA	TRBV30	NA	TRBJ2-5	CAWGTGSWKTQYF	TGTGCCTGGGGCACAGGGAGCTGGAAGACCCAGTACTTC
TRBD2	TRBV7-3	NA	TRBJ2-1	CASSLAGENNEQFF	TGTGCCAGCAGCTTAGCGGGGGAAAACAATGAGCAGTTCTTC
NA	TRBV3-1	NA	TRBJ2-7	CASTINGEQYF	TGTGCCAGCACCATCAATGGGGAGCAGTACTTC
NA	TRBV6-2/TRBV6-3	once	TRBJ1-2	CASSYSTGANYGYTF	TGTGCCAGCAGTTACTCGACCGGAGCTAACTATGGCTACACCTTC
NA	TRBV10-2	NA	TRBJ1-1	CASRNGANTEAFF	TGCGCCAGCAGGAACGGGGCGAACACTGAAGCTTTCTTT
TRBD1	TRBV5-1	NA	TRBJ1-2	CASSLQPGQRDGYTF	TGCGCCAGCAGCCTACAACCGGGACAGCGGGATGGCTACACCTTC
TRBD1	TRBV15	NA	TRBJ2-7	CATSSRDSAYEQYF	TGTGCCACCAGCAGCCGGGACAGCGCCTACGAGCAGTACTTC
NA	TRBV4-1	NA	TRBJ2-5	CASSLLLVETQYF	TGCGCCAGCAGCCTGTTATTGGTAGAGACCCAGTACTTC
TRBD1	TRBV7-9	NA	TRBJ1-2	CASSSPSQGAYGYTF	TGTGCCAGCAGCTCCCCGTCGCAGGGGGCCTATGGCTACACCTTC
NA	TRBV29-1	NA	TRBJ2-5	CSVGETQYF	TGCAGCGTGGGAGAGACCCAGTACTTC
NA	TRBV20-1	NA	TRBJ2-7	CSAGPGRAYEQYF	TGCAGTGCTGGTCCGGGACGAGCTTACGAGCAGTACTTC
NA	TRBV3-1	NA	TRBJ2-6	CASSSNPGPWANVLTF	TGTGCCAGCAGCTCAAATCCCGGGCCCTGGGCCAACGTCCTGACTTTC
NA	TRBV19	NA	TRBJ1-5	CASSIGVVWDQPQHF	TGTGCCAGTAGTATAGGGGTCGTCTGGGATCAGCCCCAGCATTTT
NA	TRBV12-3/TRBV12-4	once	TRBJ1-5	CASSLAGDGNQPQHF	TGTGCCAGCAGTTTAGCGGGGGACGGGAATCAGCCCCAGCATTTT
NA	TRBV7-2	NA	TRBJ2-5	CASSLATFGQETQYF	TGTGCCAGCAGCTTAGCCACCTTCGGTCAAGAGACCCAGTACTTC
NA	TRBV9	NA	TRBJ2-3	CASSSRRGELTDTQYF	TGTGCCAGCAGCTCCAGGAGGGGGGAGTTGACAGATACGCAGTATTTT
NA	TRBV13	NA	TRBJ1-6	CASSESGLTSPLHF	TGTGCCAGCAGCGAGTCCGGGTTAACTTCACCCCTCCACTTT
NA	TRBV20-1	NA	TRBJ1-5	CSARVGAGNQPQHF	TGCAGTGCGAGGGTGGGGGCAGGCAATCAGCCCCAGCATTTT
TRBD1	TRBV27	NA	TRBJ1-2	CASSSGRTGYGYTF	TGTGCCAGCAGTTCCGGAAGGACAGGCTATGGCTACACCTTC
NA	TRBV5-1	NA	TRBJ2-7	CASSFRGAYYEQYF	TGCGCCAGCAGCTTTAGGGGGGCCTACTACGAGCAGTACTTC
NA	TRBV25-1	NA	TRBJ2-7	CASSEIDRYEQYF	TGTGCCAGCAGTGAAATAGACAGATACGAGCAGTACTTC
TRBD2	TRBV11-2	NA	TRBJ2-2	CATQIGTSGAGELFF	TGTGCCACCCAGATCGGGACTAGCGGCGCCGGGGAGCTGTTTTTT
NA	TRBV7-9	NA	TRBJ1-5	CASSLGLGNRAHQPQHF	TGTGCCAGCAGCTTAGGTCTTGGGAACAGGGCTCATCAGCCCCAGCATTTT
TRBD1	TRBV29-1	NA	TRBJ1-2	CSVSGQAGYGYTF	TGCAGCGTTAGCGGACAGGCTGGCTATGGCTACACCTTC
NA	TRBV2	NA	TRBJ1-2	CASTPGPNYGYTF	TGTGCCAGCACCCCAGGGCCCAACTATGGCTACACCTTC
TRBD1	TRBV4-1	NA	TRBJ1-5	CASSQDRGQGYDQPQHF	TGCGCCAGCAGCCAAGACCGGGGACAGGGTTACGATCAGCCCCAGCATTTT
NA	TRBV20-1	NA	TRBJ1-6	CSARTELNSPLHF	TGCAGTGCCCGGACAGAACTTAATTCACCCCTCCACTTT
NA	TRBV7-9	NA	TRBJ1-2	CASSLVTRGYGYTF	TGTGCCAGCAGCTTAGTAACCAGGGGCTATGGCTACACCTTC
NA	TRBV12-5	NA	TRBJ2-6	CASGLIFDGNSGANVLTF	TGTGCTAGTGGTTTGATCTTCGACGGAAACTCTGGGGCCAACGTCCTGACTTTC
TRBD1	TRBV10-2	few	TRBJ2-7	CASNRDSVYEQYF	TGCGCCAGCAACCGGGACAGCGTCTACGAGCAGTACTTC
NA	TRBV18	NA	TRBJ1-6	CASSQYNSPLHF	TGTGCCAGCTCACAATATAATTCACCCCTCCACTTT